A single sample gave rise to the 30 T cell receptor beta chains below, sequenced in a study of blood T cell repertoires in COVID-19. The assay was immunoSEQ multiplex PCR, and TCRdb's table has in-frame clones only and misses some. The sample includes 150,000 to 200,000 clones, roughly 76% of them seen just once. Sequencing was done on a sample of peripheral blood. Receptor source: a woman aged 50 to 60 with active or convalescent COVID-19.

The gene calls are TRBV6-5 and TRBJ1-5, with D tentatively TRBD1 (5 bases). With 2 bases removed from V and 4 bases from J, the gap between germline ends came to 12 bases. Germline V gene lookup returns CDR1 MNHEY and CDR2 SVGAGI. This CDR3 contains 15 residues. CDR3 amino acids: CASSYGGFGNQPQHF. DNA for the CDR3: TGTGCCAGCAGTTACGGGGGGTTTGGAAATCAGCCCCAGCATTTT.

V and J are TRBV7-8 and TRBJ1-5; tentatively, D is TRBD1 (6 bases). V was clipped by 1 base and J by 7 bases, with 17 bases between them. This CDR3 is 16 amino acids long. Germline V gene sequence: CDR1 SGHVS, CDR2 FQNEAQ. The CDR3 is CASSLVAGEGKQPQHF. The CDR3 region has the DNA TGTGCCAGCAGCTTAGTGGCAGGGGAGGGAAAGCAGCCCCAGCATTTT.

This chain links TRBV2 with TRBJ1-1; 9 bases are a match to TRBD1. The CDR3 is 13 amino acids. Germline values: CDR1 SNHLY, CDR2 FYNNEI. With 6 bases clipped from V and 9 bases from J, the junction kept 8 bases outside the gene matches. The CDR3 region has the DNA TGTGCCAGCAGCGCTGACAGGGGGAGAAAAGCTTTCTTT. It yields the protein CASSADRGRKAFF.

The rearrangement links TRBV30 to TRBJ1-1, with D possibly being TRBD1 (5 bases). The CDR3 is 13 residues long. The V gene's germline CDR1 is GTSNPN and CDR2 SVGIG (reference sequence). V lost 0 bases to trimming and J lost 10 bases, with 15 bases between them. The DNA of the CDR3 is TGTGCCTGGAGTGTACTTCCGGCAAGGGGAGCTTTCTTT. It codes for CAWSVLPARGAFF.

This chain uses TRBV7-2 with TRBJ2-2, with D possibly being TRBD2 (5 bases). The V end was cut by 0 bases, the J end by 0 bases, with 5 bases between. This CDR3 has 15 residues. The V gene's germline CDR1 is SGHTA and CDR2 FQGNSA. CDR3 sequence (DNA): TGTGCCAGCAGCTTAGCGGGAGCGAACACCGGGGAGCTGTTTTTT. Residues: CASSLAGANTGELFF.

In nucleotides, the CDR3 is TGTGCCAGCAGTTTATTAAAAGGGGGCCATAGCAATCAGCCCCAGCATTTT. This encodes CASSLLKGGHSNQPQHF. J is TRBJ1-5 and V is TRBV6-2 or TRBV6-3, with 7 bases lining up with TRBD1. This CDR3 has 17 amino acids. The trim removed 4 bases at V and 0 bases at J, leaving 9 bases unmatched. Germline CDR1 is MNHEY and CDR2 is SVGEGT.

The count of this clone is one. The chain has TRBV9 and TRBJ2-1; TRBD2 agrees at 7 bases. V shed 6 bases, J shed 8 bases, and the junction held 17 bases outside the gene matches. The germline CDR1 and CDR2 sequences are SGDLS and YYNGEE. The CDR3 is 16 residues long. The CDR3 sequence is CASTAMRGTRLDEQFF. CDR3 DNA: TGTGCCAGCACCGCAATGCGGGGGACCAGGTTGGATGAGCAGTTCTTC. Full variable domain (rest looked up from reference TRBV9 and TRBJ2-1): DSGVTQTPKHLITATGQRVTLRCSPRSGDLSVYWYQQSLDQGLQFLIQYYNGEERAKGNILERFSAQQFPDLHSELNLSSLELGDSALYFCASTAMRGTRLDEQFFGPGTRLTVL.

The CDR3: CASSPAGTTKSYEQYF. The CDR3 coding sequence is TGTGCCAGCAGCCCCGCCGGGACAACTAAGTCCTACGAGCAGTACTTC. V is TRBV5-4 and J is TRBJ2-7; the D gene is possibly TRBD1 (6 bases). The CDR3 is 16 residues long. V was cut by 4 bases and J by 1 base, with 18 bases left in between. Germline CDR1 SGHNT, CDR2 YYREEE (reference sequence).

The CDR3 loop is CASSTTGQGLAGRYYEQYF. The CDR3 DNA sequence: TGTGCCAGCAGTACAACGGGACAGGGACTAGCGGGAAGATATTACGAGCAGTACTTC. V gene TRBV28 combines with J gene TRBJ2-7; TRBD2 matches at 13 bases. The CDR3 has 19 amino acids. The V segment lost 5 bases and the J segment 4 bases; nucleotides outside the gene matches: 17. Germline-derived CDR1 and CDR2 are MDHEN and SYDVKM. Full variable domain (rest looked up from reference TRBV28 and TRBJ2-7): DVKVTQSSRYLVKRTGEKVFLECVQDMDHENMFWYRQDPGLGLRLIYFSYDVKMKEKGDIPEGYSVSREKKERFSLILESASTNQTSMYLCASSTTGQGLAGRYYEQYFGPGTRLTVT.

To note about this clone: A read error may account for a junction end that differs from germline. The chain combines TRBV18 with TRBJ1-5; possible D gene TRBD1, 6 bases. There are 14 residues in the CDR3. Germline V gene data show CDR1 as KGHSH and CDR2 as LQKENI. In DNA form, the CDR3 reads TGTGCCAGCTCACCAGCGACAGGCGATCAGGCCCAGCATTTT. It specifies CASSPATGDQAQHF.

This chain links TRBV2 with TRBJ1-1; D gene unclear. Germline CDR1 reads SNHLY; CDR2 reads FYNNEI. This CDR3 has 12 amino acids. The V end was cut by 7 bases, the J end by 1 base, with 7 bases between. CDR3 coding DNA: TGTGCCAGCAACCGAGAGAACACTGAAGCTTTCTTT. This translates into CASNRENTEAFF.

The gene calls are TRBV7-8 and TRBJ2-1; D might be TRBD2 (6 bases). The CDR3 spans 14 residues. V was shortened by 5 bases and J by 0 bases, with 8 bases between the two germline ends. Germline assignment: CDR1 SGHVS and CDR2 FQNEAQ. CDR3 nucleotide sequence: TGTGCCAGCAGCCTGACTAGCTCCTACAATGAGCAGTTCTTC. Its protein product is CASSLTSSYNEQFF.

The rearrangement joins TRBV28 to TRBJ1-2; maybe TRBD1 (6 bases). The CDR3 sequence is 16 residues long. CDR1 MDHEN and CDR2 SYDVKM come from the germline V gene. Trimming cost V 3 bases and J 5 bases, with 19 bases left between them. The CDR3 nucleotides are TGTGCCAGCAGTTTGAGAGGGGGATTTGGTGGGTATGGCTACACCTTC. Translating it yields CASSLRGGFGGYGYTF.

The chain joins TRBV27 to TRBJ2-2; 9 positions agree with TRBD1. V was clipped by 5 bases and J by 4 bases; unmatched bases: 11. Germline CDR1 reads MNHEY; CDR2 reads SMNVEV (reference sequence). This CDR3 region has 17 residues. In DNA, the CDR3 is TGTGCCAGCAGTGACAGGGGGACGTTTTCTGGCACCGGGGAGCTGTTTTTT. Translated, it gives CASSDRGTFSGTGELFF.

This rearrangement joins TRBV19 to TRBJ1-1; D is undetermined. Germline V lookup: CDR1 LNHDA, CDR2 SQIVND (reference sequence). Trimming pared 5 bases from V and 0 bases from J, leaving 10 bases between. This CDR3 is 14 amino acids long. The CDR3 region is CASSPRVLNTEAFF. The CDR3 region has the DNA TGTGCCAGTAGTCCCCGGGTCCTGAACACTGAAGCTTTCTTT.

The V gene is TRBV7-9, the J gene TRBJ1-1, with unresolved D. The CDR3 contains 16 residues. Between the trimmed V and J ends, which lost 1 base and 1 base, there was a span of 13 bases. Germline V gene sequence: CDR1 SEHNR, CDR2 FQNEAQ (reference sequence). The CDR3 region has the DNA TGTGCCAGCAGCTTAGGTAGAACCCCCGAGAACACTGAAGCTTTCTTT. Its protein is CASSLGRTPENTEAFF.

This clone was recorded a few times. The chain recombines TRBV6-1 with TRBJ2-7, with 8 nucleotides matching TRBD1. CDR3 size: 15 residues. In germline, CDR1 is MNHNS, CDR2 SASEGT. V gave up 2 bases and J gave up 2 bases; unmatched junction bases: 5. This CDR3 reads CASSEMGQVTYEQYF. The CDR3 DNA follows: TGTGCCAGCAGTGAAATGGGACAGGTCACCTACGAGCAGTACTTC.

This chain connects TRBV7-2 to TRBJ1-3, with D possibly matching TRBD1 (6 bases). This CDR3 is 16 amino acids long. V was shortened by 5 bases and J by 4 bases, with 18 bases between the two germline ends. The germline CDR1 and CDR2 sequences are SGHTA and FQGNSA. This CDR3 reads CASSAGQSRPGNTIYF. The CDR3 coding sequence is TGTGCCAGCAGCGCCGGACAGTCGAGACCCGGAAACACCATATATTTT.

This chain joins TRBV12-3 or TRBV12-4 and TRBJ1-2, with D uncertain. This CDR3 has 13 amino acids. V lost 6 bases to trimming and J lost 0 bases, with 8 bases between them. The DNA for the CDR3 is TGTGCCAGCAGCCTAGATACTAACTATGGCTACACCTTC. It translates to CASSLDTNYGYTF.

The J gene is TRBJ1-2, the V gene TRBV7-9; 10 nucleotides agree with TRBD1. CDR1 and CDR2 from the germline V gene are SEHNR and FQNEAQ (reference sequence). V was pared by 7 bases and J by 0 bases, with 11 bases of the junction left unmatched. The CDR3 spans 17 residues. The CDR3 bases are TGTGCCAGCACAATACCGGGACAGGGGCCTTCTAACTATGGCTACACCTTC. Translating it yields CASTIPGQGPSNYGYTF.

This clone was counted only a few times. The genes are TRBV2 and TRBJ1-5; TRBD1 is a possible D gene (6 bases). Germline CDR1 is SNHLY and CDR2 is FYNNEI. The CDR3 spans 14 residues. Trimming pared 4 bases from V and 4 bases from J, leaving 11 bases between. The CDR3 reads CASSAEQGNQPQHF. In DNA, the CDR3 is TGTGCCAGCAGTGCGGAACAGGGTAATCAGCCCCAGCATTTT.

For the CDR3, the DNA is TGTGCCAGCAGCTTAGGGACAGGGGTCTATGGCTACACCTTC. Amino acids: CASSLGTGVYGYTF. The J gene is TRBJ1-2, the V gene TRBV5-6, with 10 nucleotides matching TRBD1. The ends lost 2 bases at V and 4 bases at J; junction bases unmatched: 2. The CDR3 sequence is 14 residues long. Germline loops: CDR1 SGHDT, CDR2 YYEEEE.

The genes are TRBV18 and TRBJ1-6; 9 bases are a match to TRBD1. With 5 bases clipped from V and 8 bases from J, the junction kept 1 base outside the gene matches. The CDR3 has 13 amino acids. From germline, CDR1 is KGHSH and CDR2 LQKENI. The CDR3 region is CASSRTGDSPLHF. CDR3 nucleotide sequence: TGTGCCAGCTCAAGGACAGGGGATTCACCCCTCCACTTT.

This chain connects TRBV7-2 to TRBJ1-3, with a weak D call TRBD1 (6 bases). CDR1 and CDR2 (germline): SGHTA, FQGNSA. This CDR3 comprises 16 residues. V lost 5 bases, J lost 4 bases, and 18 bases lay in between. The CDR3 DNA follows: TGTGCCAGCAGCGCGAAGCGGGGGGCAGTGGGAAACACCATATATTTT. Translating it yields CASSAKRGAVGNTIYF.

The chain employs TRBV10-2 and TRBJ2-3; 12 nucleotides match TRBD2. This CDR3 has 18 amino acids. Germline V gene sequence: CDR1 WSHSY, CDR2 SAAADI. The V segment lost 7 bases and the J segment 2 bases; nucleotides outside the gene matches: 13. The CDR3 nucleotides are TGCGCCAGCAAGGGGGGCCAGGCTAGCGGGAGGGTCACAGATACGCAGTATTTT. Translating it yields CASKGGQASGRVTDTQYF.

This rearrangement joins TRBV30 to TRBJ2-2, with TRBD2 matching over 14 bases. The V gene end was trimmed by 1 base and the J gene end by 9 bases; junction bases not matched to a gene: 4. From germline, CDR1 is GTSNPN and CDR2 SVGIG (reference sequence). The CDR3 covers 15 residues. CDR3 coding DNA: TGTGCCTGGAGTGGACTAGCGGGAGGGTTCCGGGAGCTGTTTTTT. Amino acid sequence: CAWSGLAGGFRELFF.

The chain uses TRBV4-2 and TRBJ2-1; TRBD2 agrees at 7 bases. V lost 4 bases to trimming and J lost 6 bases; unmatched junction nucleotides: 12. Per the germline V gene, CDR1 is LGHNA and CDR2 is YNFKEQ. The CDR3 has 16 amino acids. Here the CDR3 DNA reads TGTGCCAGCAGCCTCGTACCGGGACTACTCCTCAATGAGCAGTTCTTC. It codes for CASSLVPGLLLNEQFF.

The genes are TRBV7-9 and TRBJ1-1; the match to TRBD1 covers 7 bases. Per the germline V gene, CDR1 is SEHNR and CDR2 is FQNEAQ (reference sequence). The CDR3 contains 14 residues. Unmatched junction bases numbered 5, after V lost 1 base and J lost 6 bases. CDR3 in amino acids: CASSLGPTGSEAFF. The CDR3 region has the DNA TGTGCCAGCAGCTTAGGCCCGACAGGGTCTGAAGCTTTCTTT.

This chain connects TRBV7-9 to TRBJ1-3; D not resolved. CDR1 and CDR2 from the germline V gene are SEHNR and FQNEAQ (reference sequence). V lost 5 bases, J lost 4 bases, and 12 bases lay in between. There are 14 residues in the CDR3. This CDR3 is CASSPAQPGNTIYF. CDR3 nucleotide sequence: TGTGCCAGCAGCCCGGCACAGCCCGGAAACACCATATATTTT.

The chain carries TRBV18 and TRBJ1-4; D possibly corresponds to TRBD1 (6 bases). The CDR3 is 15 residues long. Germline CDR1 reads KGHSH; CDR2 reads LQKENI. Trimming stripped 6 bases from V and 3 bases from J, with 14 bases between. CDR3: CASSQQGTANEKLFF. CDR3 nucleotides: TGTGCCAGCTCCCAACAGGGCACCGCTAATGAAAAACTGTTTTTT.